A single sample is the source of the 21 T cell receptor beta chains below, sequenced in a study of blood T cell repertoires in COVID-19. Sequenced by immunoSEQ multiplex PCR; TCRdb stores in-frame clones only, minus some. The profile shows approximately 58,000 clones, about 81% of them singletons. The sample taken for sequencing was peripheral blood. Receptors originate from a man in his sixties with COVID-19, enrolled during active disease.

The chain links TRBV30 to TRBJ2-7; D might be TRBD2 (6 bases). The CDR3 runs to 15 residues. V was shortened by 3 bases and J by 2 bases, with 17 bases between the two germline ends. Germline-derived CDR1 and CDR2 are GTSNPN and SVGIG (reference sequence). CDR3 residues: CAWSVTSWVPYEQYF. The CDR3 DNA reads TGTGCCTGGAGCGTCACTAGCTGGGTACCCTACGAGCAGTACTTC.

V gene TRBV3-1 (or the pseudogene TRBV3-2) combines with J gene TRBJ2-2, with 9 bases lining up with TRBD2. The V gene end was trimmed by 3 bases and the J gene end by 8 bases; junction bases not matched to a gene: 10. CDR1 LGHDT and CDR2 YNNKEL come from the germline V gene (reference sequence). This CDR3 is 16 amino acids long. The CDR3 sequence: CASSQSPGLAAGELFF. The DNA of the CDR3 is TGTGCCAGCAGCCAGTCACCGGGACTAGCAGCTGGGGAGCTGTTTTTT.

This chain links TRBV5-1 with TRBJ2-1; TRBD2 agrees at 11 bases. V was pared by 0 bases and J by 8 bases, with 4 bases of the junction left unmatched. The CDR3 is made up of 15 amino acids. The germline V gene has CDR1 SGHRS and CDR2 YFSETQ. CDR3 bases: TGCGCCAGCAGCTTGGCTAGCGGGGGGATGGATGAGCAGTTCTTC. Translation gives CASSLASGGMDEQFF.

V gene TRBV5-1 combines with J gene TRBJ2-3; 11 bases map to TRBD1. Trimming removed 3 bases from V and 4 bases from J; junction bases left unmatched: 4. Germline V gene sequence: CDR1 SGHRS, CDR2 YFSETQ. This CDR3 spans 15 amino acids. CDR3 bases: TGCGCCAGCAGCTCCGGGGACAGGGGGGCAGATACGCAGTATTTT. Residues: CASSSGDRGADTQYF.

This clone appeared once. V usage is TRBV19 and J usage is TRBJ2-3, with D possibly being TRBD1 (5 bases). CDR3 length: 14 residues. Germline CDR1 and CDR2: LNHDA and SQIVND (reference sequence). V dropped 4 bases and J dropped 1 base, with 9 bases sitting between them. CDR3 sequence reads: CASSRQQGTDTQYF. CDR3 bases: TGTGCCAGTAGTAGACAACAGGGCACAGATACGCAGTATTTT.

A remark on this clone: Other DNA sequences from this sample encode an identical CDR3 as well. The rearrangement links TRBV19 to TRBJ2-1; D gene uncertain. Germline V gene sequence: CDR1 LNHDA, CDR2 SQIVND (reference sequence). The CDR3 runs to 15 residues. V lost 6 bases and J lost 0, with 12 bases in between. The CDR3 DNA reads TGTGCCAGTAGGCCAGACCGGAGCTCCTACAATGAGCAGTTCTTC. Encoded protein: CASRPDRSSYNEQFF.

The chain employs TRBV19 and TRBJ1-2; perhaps TRBD1 as D (5 bases). Germline V CDR1 and CDR2: LNHDA, SQIVND (reference sequence). Trimming shortened V by 6 bases and J by 11 bases, and 19 bases separated the two germline ends. This CDR3 is 13 amino acids long. Here the CDR3 DNA reads TGTGCCAGTAGAGCGACAGACATATCAGGGTACACCTTC. Its translation is CASRATDISGYTF.

The V call is TRBV11-2, the J call TRBJ2-1; maybe TRBD2 (5 bases). V gave up 5 bases and J gave up 6 bases, with 11 bases separating them. This CDR3 is 13 amino acids long. CDR1 and CDR2 (germline): SGHAT, FQNNGV. CDR3 DNA sequence: TGTGCCAGCAGCCCGGAGGCCGTCAATGAGCAGTTCTTC. Encoded protein: CASSPEAVNEQFF.

J is TRBJ2-5 and V is TRBV7-2, with 7 bases fitting TRBD1. The CDR3 has 14 residues. The germline gives CDR1 SGHTA, CDR2 FQGNSA. Losses at the gene ends were 6 bases for V and 1 base for J; bases not matched to a gene: 5. CDR3 sequence (DNA): TGTGCCAGCAGTGGGACAGCTACCCAAGAGACCCAGTACTTC. It codes for CASSGTATQETQYF.

CDR3 sequence (DNA): TGTGCCAGCAGCCCCCGGGAGACCTACGAGCAGTACTTC. Its protein is CASSPRETYEQYF. J is TRBJ2-7 and V is TRBV7-9; D might be TRBD2 (6 bases). This CDR3 region has 13 residues. Germline V gene data show CDR1 as SEHNR and CDR2 as FQNEAQ (reference sequence). V was pared by 5 bases and J by 2 bases, with 10 bases between. The variable domain in full, with the rest retrieved from reference TRBV7-9 and TRBJ2-7, is DTGVSQNPRHKITKRGQNVTFRCDPISEHNRLYWYRQTLGQGPEFLTYFQNEAQLEKSRLLSDRFSAERPKGSFSTLEIQRTEQGDSAMYLCASSPRETYEQYFGPGTRLTVT.

The chain recombines TRBV6-2 or TRBV6-3 with TRBJ1-5; D might be TRBD1 (6 bases). The CDR3 extends over 15 amino acids. Trimming left V 2 bases short and J 4 bases short, with 12 bases between. Germline assignment: CDR1 MNHEY and CDR2 SVGEGT. The DNA of the CDR3 is TGTGCCAGCAGTTACGACAGGCAAACTAATCAGCCCCAGCATTTT. It codes for CASSYDRQTNQPQHF.

The rearrangement joins TRBV14 to TRBJ2-2; 13 nucleotides match TRBD2. J lost 4 bases, V lost 3 bases, and 5 bases had no gene match. This CDR3 is built from 17 residues. Germline loops: CDR1 SGHDN, CDR2 FVKESK. CDR3 in amino acids: CASSHRTSGGRTGELFF. The CDR3 coding sequence is TGTGCCAGCAGCCACCGGACTAGCGGGGGTCGCACCGGGGAGCTGTTTTTT.

This clone was counted once. The chain recombines TRBV25-1 with TRBJ2-7; tentative D call: TRBD1 (6 bases). The V and J ends lost 2 bases and 8 bases respectively, with 13 bases between them. In germline, CDR1 is MGHDK, CDR2 SYGVNS. This CDR3 is 13 amino acids long. DNA for the CDR3: TGTGCCAGCAGTGAACCAGACAGGAGGCAGCAGTACTTC. This translates into CASSEPDRRQQYF.

The chain links TRBV6-2 or TRBV6-3 to TRBJ1-3; 7 positions agree with TRBD1. Germline loops: CDR1 MNHEY, CDR2 SVGEGT. The CDR3 runs to 16 residues. V was pared by 5 bases and J by 4 bases, with 11 bases of the junction left unmatched. The CDR3 sequence is CASSGNLQGIGNTIYF. The CDR3 DNA follows: TGTGCCAGCAGTGGTAACCTACAGGGGATCGGAAACACCATATATTTT.

The chain joins TRBV7-9 to TRBJ2-7, with 9 bases that match TRBD1. V was clipped by 5 bases and J by 2 bases; unmatched bases: 7. The CDR3 has 15 residues. In germline, CDR1 is SEHNR, CDR2 FQNEAQ (reference sequence). CDR3 amino acids: CASSAPGQGAYEQYF. CDR3 in DNA: TGTGCCAGCAGCGCGCCGGGACAGGGCGCCTACGAGCAGTACTTC.

The V and J genes are TRBV3-1 (or the pseudogene TRBV3-2) and TRBJ2-4, with a tentative D call TRBD2 (6 bases). With 4 bases removed from V and 1 base from J, the gap between germline ends came to 17 bases. The germline gives CDR1 LGHDT, CDR2 YNNKEL (reference sequence). The CDR3 totals 17 residues. The CDR3 DNA reads as TGTGCCAGCAGCCCCCCATGGGGGGATGGGGCCAAAAACATTCAGTACTTC. This gives the protein CASSPPWGDGAKNIQYF.

The J gene is TRBJ2-3, the V gene TRBV5-1; tentatively, D is TRBD1 (5 bases). The CDR3 extends over 14 amino acids. V lost 6 bases and J 2 bases, leaving 13 bases between the germline ends. The germline gives CDR1 SGHRS, CDR2 YFSETQ. The CDR3 sequence is CASTTAETTDTQYF. In nucleotides, the CDR3 is TGCGCCAGCACGACAGCCGAAACCACAGATACGCAGTATTTT.

V is TRBV7-9 and J is TRBJ2-7; 8 bases are shared with TRBD1. From germline, CDR1 is SEHNR and CDR2 FQNEAQ (reference sequence). The CDR3 consists of 14 residues. V dropped 5 bases and J dropped 5; count of bases not matched to a gene: 8. CDR3 nucleotide sequence: TGTGCCAGCAGCGCGGAGGGCAGGGGGCACGAGCAGTACTTC. Encoded protein: CASSAEGRGHEQYF. The full variable domain, with the rest looked up from reference TRBV7-9 and TRBJ2-7, is DTGVSQNPRHKITKRGQNVTFRCDPISEHNRLYWYRQTLGQGPEFLTYFQNEAQLEKSRLLSDRFSAERPKGSFSTLEIQRTEQGDSAMYLCASSAEGRGHEQYFGPGTRLTVT.

The table lists this clone with a few counts. The chain has TRBV6-5 and TRBJ1-2; D is undetermined. Per germline, CDR1 MNHEY and CDR2 SVGAGI. V dropped 7 bases and J dropped 3 bases, with 15 bases sitting between them. CDR3 length equals 14 residues. The CDR3 DNA reads TGTGCCAGCACCCTGAATGTGAGAGACTATGGCTACACCTTC. Translated, it gives CASTLNVRDYGYTF.

There are a few counts of this clone. The rearrangement links TRBV6-1 to TRBJ2-5, with TRBD2 matching over 8 bases. The germline gives CDR1 MNHNS, CDR2 SASEGT. CDR3 length: 11 amino acids. V lost 6 bases and J lost 9; bases outside the gene matches: 3. The CDR3 region has the DNA TGTGCCAGCAGCCACGGGGGGGCCCAGTACTTC. Translation: CASSHGGAQYF.

This clone was picked up a small number of times. The V and J genes are TRBV19 and TRBJ2-3; 7 bases are shared with TRBD1. The CDR3 sequence is 15 residues long. Germline values: CDR1 LNHDA, CDR2 SQIVND (reference sequence). V gave up 10 bases and J gave up 2 bases; unmatched junction bases: 12. This chain's CDR3 is CATTLTGLNTDTQYF. DNA of the CDR3: TGTGCCACCACCCTGACAGGGCTGAACACAGATACGCAGTATTTT.